The 31 T cell receptor beta chains below come from one sample, sequenced in a study of T cells in Graves' hyperthyroidism and ophthalmopathy (dated by TCRdb to between 2018 and 2020). The library relied on multiplex PCR. TCRdb lists the instrument as Illumina HiSeq 2000. The TCR beta CDR3 regions were amplified from the RNA transcripts. A first-round RT-PCR of the TCR CDR3 used the HTBI primer set with the Qiagen OneStep RT-PCR kit. The public reads were run again by TCRdb, first through fastp at Q25 and then through MiXCR, and only productive beta chains were kept. Each entry is one CDR3 protein sequence, shown with its most common DNA and genes. This sample gives roughly 420,000 distinct CDR3 sequences in total; roughly 15% of them show up just once. The ten largest account for less than 6.5% of the sample. The sequenced sample was blood. The receptors come from a woman aged 18-29 years with Graves' hyperthyroidism.

This clonotype occurred a few times. The rearrangement uses TRBV7-9 and TRBJ2-3; TRBD1 is a possible D gene (5 bases). Germline values: CDR1 SEHNR, CDR2 FQNEAQ (reference sequence). V lost 6 bases and J 1 base, leaving 17 bases between the germline ends. The CDR3 is 16 residues long. The CDR3 DNA is TGTGCCAGCAGTTCCTCAGGGTATTCGGGCACAGATACGCAGTATTTT. Translating it yields CASSSSGYSGTDTQYF.

Many counts were recorded for this clonotype. CDR3 sequence (DNA): TGCAGTGCTAGAGCCGGTGCAACTAATGAAAAACTGTTTTTT. It yields the protein CSARAGATNEKLFF. The chain employs TRBV20-1 and TRBJ1-4; D is ambiguous. The CDR3 is 14 amino acids. With 1 base removed from V and 0 bases from J, the gap between germline ends came to 6 bases. From germline, CDR1 is DFQATT and CDR2 SNEGSKA (reference sequence).

This clonotype came up a few times. CDR3 amino acids: CASSSSRQVNQPQHF. As DNA, the CDR3 is TGTGCCAGCAGCTCCAGTAGACAGGTCAATCAGCCCCAGCATTTT. The gene calls are TRBV7-9 and TRBJ1-5, with D possibly being TRBD1 (6 bases). Trimming stripped 4 bases from V and 3 bases from J, with 13 bases between. The germline V gene has CDR1 SEHNR and CDR2 FQNEAQ (reference sequence). The CDR3 sequence is 15 residues long.

The chain's CDR3 is CASSHGAGGLREQFF. CDR3 DNA sequence: TGTGCCAGCAGTCATGGGGCGGGAGGGCTGAGGGAGCAGTTCTTC. V is TRBV6-1 and J is TRBJ2-1, with 9 bases lining up with TRBD2. The CDR3 is 15 amino acids. From germline, CDR1 is MNHNS and CDR2 SASEGT. V shed 5 bases, J shed 10 bases, and the junction held 12 bases outside the gene matches.

This clonotype occurred many times. One junction end disagrees with the germline gene, perhaps due to a read error. J is TRBJ1-6 and V is TRBV11-2; 9 nucleotides match TRBD1. This CDR3 comprises 18 residues. Germline V lookup: CDR1 SGHAT, CDR2 FQNNGV. CDR3 nucleotides: TGTGCCAGTAGCTTATACGCCCCCGGACAGGGGACGTATTCACCCCTCCACTTT. Protein product: CASSLYAPGQGTYSPLHF.

This clonotype has just a few counts. The V and J genes are TRBV27 and TRBJ2-2, with 11 bases lining up with TRBD1. This CDR3 is built from 16 residues. CDR1 and CDR2 from the germline V gene are MNHEY and SMNVEV (reference sequence). V lost 3 bases and J lost 5; bases outside the gene matches: 5. For the CDR3, the DNA is TGTGCCAGCAGTTTGCCGGGACAGGGGGGGACCGGGGAGCTGTTTTTT. Its translation is CASSLPGQGGTGELFF.

This clonotype was counted at least ten times. The chain couples TRBV12-3 or TRBV12-4 to TRBJ2-7, with 8 positions matching TRBD1. The junction had 3 bases not matched to a gene; V was cut back by 1 base and J by 4 bases. The CDR3 covers 14 residues. This chain's CDR3 is CASSLVDRAYEQYF. The CDR3 DNA follows: TGTGCCAGCAGTTTAGTGGACAGGGCGTACGAGCAGTACTTC.

This clonotype was counted many times. The chain uses TRBV27 and TRBJ1-6, with TRBD1 as a possible D gene (5 bases). With 6 bases removed from V and 9 bases from J, the gap between germline ends came to 21 bases. This CDR3 comprises 16 residues. Per the germline V gene, CDR1 is MNHEY and CDR2 is SMNVEV (reference sequence). CDR3 sequence (DNA): TGTGCCAGCAGCCCCTTACGAGGGGTAGTCGTTTCACCCCTCCACTTT. Amino acids: CASSPLRGVVVSPLHF.

The table lists this clonotype with many counts. This chain uses TRBV18 with TRBJ2-5; D ambiguous. Trimming took off 0 bases at V and 0 bases at J, with 8 bases between the two ends. In germline, CDR1 is KGHSH, CDR2 LQKENI. The CDR3 is 15 amino acids. CDR3 in amino acids: CASSPPTGYQETQYF. DNA of the CDR3: TGTGCCAGCTCACCACCCACTGGGTACCAAGAGACCCAGTACTTC.

This chain uses TRBV6-2 or TRBV6-3 with TRBJ2-5; TRBD2 aligns across 12 bases. The CDR3 is 17 amino acids. Trimming removed 5 bases from V and 5 bases from J; junction bases left unmatched: 12. CDR1 is MNHEY, CDR2 SVGEGT, per germline. The CDR3 bases are TGTGCCAGCAGTCTAGAACCCGGACTAGCGGGAATGGAGACCCAGTACTTC. Translation: CASSLEPGLAGMETQYF.

This clonotype was seen ten or more times. The chain couples TRBV15 to TRBJ2-1; 11 positions agree with TRBD2. V lost 3 bases and J lost 5; bases outside the gene matches: 6. The CDR3 length is 16 residues. Germline CDR1 reads LNHNV; CDR2 reads YYDKDF (reference sequence). CDR3 in DNA: TGTGCCACCAGCAGCCATGGACTAGCGGGTAACAATGAGCAGTTCTTC. Protein product: CATSSHGLAGNNEQFF.

Ten or more counts support this clonotype. The chain combines TRBV30 with TRBJ2-5; the D is unclear. Germline V gene lookup returns CDR1 GTSNPN and CDR2 SVGIG (reference sequence). V was shortened by 3 bases and J by 2 bases, with 19 bases between the two germline ends. This CDR3 has 16 amino acids. CDR3 region: CAWSVKIWKNQETQYF. Here the CDR3 DNA reads TGTGCCTGGAGCGTAAAAATTTGGAAAAATCAAGAGACCCAGTACTTC. The entire variable domain, with the rest obtained from reference TRBV30 and TRBJ2-5, is as follows: SQTIHQWPATLVQPVGSPLSLECTVEGTSNPNLYWYRQAAGRGLQLLFYSVGIGQISSEVPQNLSASRPQDRQFILSSKKLLLSDSGFYLCAWSVKIWKNQETQYFGPGTRLLVL.

The chain uses TRBV27 and TRBJ1-5; tentative D call: TRBD1 (6 bases). In germline, CDR1 is MNHEY, CDR2 SMNVEV (reference sequence). Trimming stripped 6 bases from V and 3 bases from J, with 15 bases between. The length of the CDR3 is 15 residues. CDR3 loop: CASSRGRAYNQPQHF. The CDR3 bases are TGTGCCAGCAGCAGGGGCCGGGCATACAATCAGCCCCAGCATTTT.

This clonotype has a count of ten or more. The rearrangement joins TRBV27 to TRBJ2-1, with 9 bases fitting TRBD2. CDR1 is MNHEY, CDR2 SMNVEV, per germline (reference sequence). This CDR3 region has 19 residues. V shed 5 bases and J 3 bases; nucleotides not matched to a gene: 17. In DNA form, the CDR3 reads TGTGCCAGCAGTCTCCCCCGCCGGCTAGCGGGAAACATCTACAATGAGCAGTTCTTC. This encodes CASSLPRRLAGNIYNEQFF.

This clonotype was observed at least ten times. This chain links TRBV3-1 with TRBJ1-1, with D maybe TRBD1 (5 bases). The CDR3 length is 11 residues. Germline CDR1 and CDR2: LGHDT and YNNKEL (reference sequence). V lost 0 bases and J lost 12, with 8 bases in between. The chain's CDR3 is CASSQDRQPFF. The CDR3 region has the DNA TGTGCCAGCAGCCAAGATCGACAGCCTTTCTTT.

This clonotype has only a few counts. An end of the junction does not agree with germline; a read error may underlie this. The V call is TRBV7-7, the J call TRBJ2-1; D may be TRBD1 (6 bases). This CDR3 region has 15 residues. Germline V CDR1 and CDR2: SSHAT, FNYEAQ (reference sequence). CDR3 DNA: TGTGCTAGCAGCTTAATTTTTGGACAGCACAATGAGCAGTTCTTC. Its protein is CASSLIFGQHNEQFF.

The chain links TRBV7-2 to TRBJ2-2; 11 bases map to TRBD2. Germline loops: CDR1 SGHTA, CDR2 FQGNSA. Trimming cost V 1 base and J 5 bases; bases outside gene matches: 3. The length of the CDR3 is 16 residues. CDR3 DNA: TGTGCCAGCAGCTTAGTGTCTAGCGGGAGGACCGGGGAGCTGTTTTTT. Encoded protein: CASSLVSSGRTGELFF.

This clonotype turned up a few times. V is TRBV3-1 and J is TRBJ2-5; D might be TRBD1 or TRBD2, each matching 5 bases. This CDR3 is 15 amino acids long. V was shortened by 4 bases and J by 5 bases, with 17 bases between the two germline ends. Germline V gene lookup returns CDR1 LGHDT and CDR2 YNNKEL (reference sequence). The CDR3 bases are TGTGCCAGCAGCCGGGTGAGGGGCGCCTGGGAGACCCAGTACTTC. It translates to CASSRVRGAWETQYF.

This clonotype was counted ten times or more. The chain carries TRBV20-1 and TRBJ2-7, with a weak D call TRBD1 (6 bases). CDR3 size: 12 residues. V was cut by 7 bases and J by 3 bases, with 13 bases left in between. CDR1 and CDR2 from the germline V gene are DFQATT and SNEGSKA (reference sequence). The CDR3, as DNA: TGCAGTGTACAGGGTACCATCTACGAGCAGTACTTC. Translation: CSVQGTIYEQYF.

The chain recombines TRBV7-9 with TRBJ2-1, with 8 positions matching TRBD2. The J call may be faulty, since TRBJ2-7 better matches the DNA end. The germline V gene has CDR1 SEHNR and CDR2 FQNEAQ (reference sequence). The CDR3 has 15 residues. The CDR3 DNA reads TGTGCCAGCAGCCCACTGGGCGGGAGGTACAATGAGCAGTACTTC. It is translated as CASSPLGGRYNEQYF.

This clonotype was found many times. The rearrangement joins TRBV12-3 or TRBV12-4 to TRBJ2-3; 7 positions agree with TRBD1. This CDR3 comprises 14 residues. J lost 4 bases, V lost 6 bases, and 7 bases had no gene match. CDR3 residues: CASRRQGRPDTQYF. CDR3 nucleotide sequence: TGTGCCAGCAGGCGACAGGGTAGGCCAGATACGCAGTATTTT.

The CDR3 DNA reads TGTGCCAGTAGACCACAGGTTGAATTCGATGAGCAGTTCTTC. Its translation: CASRPQVEFDEQFF. The chain recombines TRBV19 with TRBJ2-1; D is perhaps TRBD1 (5 bases). Trimming stripped 6 bases from V and 8 bases from J, with 17 bases between. From germline, CDR1 is LNHDA and CDR2 SQIVND (reference sequence). The CDR3 covers 14 residues.

This clonotype occurred a few times. This chain connects TRBV20-1 to TRBJ1-6; unclear D gene. Per the germline V gene, CDR1 is DFQATT and CDR2 is SNEGSKA (reference sequence). Trimming left V 5 bases short and J 9 bases short, with 17 bases between. The CDR3 is made up of 14 amino acids. The CDR3 is CSASSFRRSSPLHF. The CDR3 region has the DNA TGCAGTGCTTCATCTTTCAGACGGAGTTCACCCCTCCACTTT.

At least ten counts were recorded for this clonotype. This chain joins TRBV3-1 and TRBJ1-2, with no clear D. The CDR3 is 13 residues long. Germline values: CDR1 LGHDT, CDR2 YNNKEL (reference sequence). Trimming removed 3 bases at V and 2 bases at J, with 7 bases between. CDR3 sequence (DNA): TGTGCCAGCAGCCACGGACGGAACTATGGCTACACCTTC. This translates into CASSHGRNYGYTF.

The table lists this clonotype with many counts. This chain joins TRBV11-2 and TRBJ2-6; D unclear. In germline, CDR1 is SGHAT, CDR2 FQNNGV. The CDR3 is 13 residues long. The ends were cut back, 5 bases at V and 2 bases at J, with 4 bases in the middle. CDR3 region: CASSQTGANVLTF. The CDR3 nucleotides are TGTGCCAGCAGCCAGACTGGGGCCAACGTCCTGACTTTC.

This clonotype was seen many times. J is TRBJ2-7 and V is TRBV27; D gene uncertain. V dropped 5 bases and J dropped 3 bases, with 14 bases sitting between them. This CDR3 spans 14 amino acids. Germline loops: CDR1 MNHEY, CDR2 SMNVEV (reference sequence). As DNA, the CDR3 is TGTGCCAGCAGTCCCGATCAGGAGTACTACGAGCAGTACTTC. Its protein is CASSPDQEYYEQYF.

This clonotype was seen a handful of times. The chain's CDR3 is CASGSDSGHRGYEQYF. The DNA for the CDR3 is TGTGCTAGTGGTTCGGACAGCGGGCACAGGGGCTACGAGCAGTACTTC. V usage is TRBV12-5 and J usage is TRBJ2-7; tentative D call: TRBD1 (7 bases). Germline-derived CDR1 and CDR2 are LGHNT and FRNRAP. Trimming removed 4 bases at V and 3 bases at J, with 19 bases between. The CDR3 consists of 16 residues.

This clonotype was observed once. One junction end disagrees with the germline gene, perhaps due to a read error. This chain uses TRBV12-5 with TRBJ2-5, with D perhaps matching TRBD2 (7 bases). The germline V gene has CDR1 LGHNT and CDR2 FRNRAP. There are 12 residues in the CDR3. The DNA of the CDR3 is TGTGCTAGTGGCAAAGGGGGGGGGCCCGAGAACTTC. It yields the protein CASGKGGGPENF.

Turning to this clonotype: This clone may be a read error of a much larger clone one base away. The V gene is TRBV10-2, the J gene TRBJ2-7; weak D call: TRBD2 (6 bases). This CDR3 is 14 amino acids long. CDR1 and CDR2 from the germline V gene are WSHSY and SAAADI. CDR3 amino acids: CASSEATSPYEQCF. DNA for the CDR3: TGCGCCAGCAGTGAGGCGACTAGTCCCTACGAGCAGTGCTTC.

This clonotype was picked up many times. In DNA form, the CDR3 reads TGTGCCAGCAGTTACACAGGGACAGGGATCTACGAGCAGTACTTC. It encodes CASSYTGTGIYEQYF. The chain recombines TRBV6-5 with TRBJ2-7, with TRBD1 identical over 9 bases. V lost 2 bases, J lost 3 bases, and 5 bases stayed unmatched. This CDR3 has 15 amino acids. From germline, CDR1 is MNHEY and CDR2 SVGAGI.

The chain employs TRBV5-6 and TRBJ2-1, with D uncertain. The end of the DNA aligns better with TRBJ2-7, so the J call may be wrong. In germline, CDR1 is SGHDT, CDR2 YYEEEE. CDR3 length: 14 amino acids. In DNA form, the CDR3 reads TGTGCCAGCAGCTTGGGGCGTTCTTACAATGAGCAGTACTTC. This gives the protein CASSLGRSYNEQYF.